This entry lists 23 T cell receptor beta chains sequenced from one sample in a study of T cells in Graves' hyperthyroidism and ophthalmopathy. Researchers took RNA transcripts and amplified the TCR beta CDR3 regions from them. Researchers ran a first-round RT-PCR on the TCR CDR3 using the HTBI primer set. TCRdb fed the multiplex PCR reads into MiXCR, producing one record per CDR3 protein. This table holds over 350,000 distinct CDR3 sequences, about 15% found once. The sequenced material came from blood. These receptors were obtained from a man aged 18 to 30 with Graves' ophthalmopathy.

This clonotype was recorded at least ten times. The V call is TRBV13, the J call TRBJ2-3; the D is unclear. The V gene's germline CDR1 is PRHDT and CDR2 FYEKMQ (reference sequence). The CDR3 has 14 residues. V was trimmed by 6 bases and J by 4 bases, leaving 14 bases between them. The CDR3 DNA reads as TGTGCCAGCAGAACTTGGGGATCTGCAGATACGCAGTATTTT. Its translation: CASRTWGSADTQYF.

Note on this clonotype: Since a much larger clone is just one base distant, this may be a read error. This chain links TRBV6-2 or TRBV6-3 with TRBJ1-4, with a possible D match to TRBD1 (6 bases). Germline V gene lookup returns CDR1 MNHEY and CDR2 SVGEGT. This CDR3 region has 19 residues. Trimming took 7 bases from V and 0 from J, leaving 24 bases between them. Here the CDR3 reads CASKYSATGHKTTNEKLFF. CDR3 nucleotide sequence: TGTGCCAGCAAATACTCAGCCACGGGACACAAAACAACTAATGAAAAACTGTTTTTT.

This clonotype was seen a few times. The gene calls are TRBV2 and TRBJ1-6, with TRBD1 matching over 9 bases. The CDR3 consists of 15 residues. With 6 bases clipped from V and 3 bases from J, the junction kept 3 bases outside the gene matches. Germline V CDR1 and CDR2: SNHLY, FYNNEI. The CDR3: CASSDRGYYNSPLHF. The CDR3 DNA reads as TGTGCCAGCAGCGACAGGGGGTACTATAATTCACCCCTCCACTTT.

This clonotype has at least ten counts. The rearrangement uses TRBV18 and TRBJ1-1; D call uncertain. CDR3 length: 16 residues. Germline V CDR1 and CDR2: KGHSH, LQKENI. V lost 2 bases, J lost 0 bases, and 13 bases lay in between. This CDR3 reads CASSPGSGRMNTEAFF. Here the CDR3 DNA reads TGTGCCAGCTCACCAGGCTCGGGCAGGATGAACACTGAAGCTTTCTTT.

V is TRBV20-1 and J is TRBJ2-2; unclear D gene. The germline V gene encodes CDR1 DFQATT and CDR2 SNEGSKA (reference sequence). This CDR3 has 13 residues. Trimming cost V 3 bases and J 4 bases, with 9 bases left between them. The CDR3 reads CSASRSSTGELFF. The DNA of the CDR3 is TGCAGTGCTAGTAGGAGTTCCACCGGGGAGCTGTTTTTT.

This clonotype was seen a handful of times. This chain joins TRBV4-1 and TRBJ2-1, with TRBD2 matching 7 bases. V gave up 3 bases and J gave up 7 bases; unmatched junction bases: 12. This CDR3 has 16 residues. Germline V gene sequence: CDR1 MGHRA, CDR2 YSYEKL. CDR3 bases: TGCGCCAGCAGCCAGTCGAGCGGGACGGACCTTAATGAGCAGTTCTTC. Protein sequence: CASSQSSGTDLNEQFF.

This clonotype was counted between two and nine times. Germline and junction disagree at one end, which may indicate a read error. The chain uses TRBV6-1 and TRBJ2-5; perhaps TRBD2 as D (6 bases). This CDR3 region has 14 residues. The germline gives CDR1 MNHNS, CDR2 SASEGT. Written as DNA, the CDR3 is TGTGCCAGCAGTAAAGCGCGGACTACAGAGACCCAGTACTTC. Amino acids: CASSKARTTETQYF.

This clonotype was seen many times. The genes are TRBV5-1 and TRBJ1-1; maybe TRBD1 (6 bases). This CDR3 has 14 residues. V gave up 1 base and J gave up 5 bases, with 12 bases separating them. Germline V lookup: CDR1 SGHRS, CDR2 YFSETQ. CDR3 protein: CASSLWGRETEAFF. The DNA for the CDR3 is TGCGCCAGCAGCTTGTGGGGGCGAGAAACTGAAGCTTTCTTT.

This clonotype was detected many times. The chain uses TRBV11-2 and TRBJ1-5; 7 nucleotides match TRBD1. This CDR3 contains 13 residues. CDR1 and CDR2 from the germline V gene are SGHAT and FQNNGV. The J segment lost 5 bases and the V segment lost 5 bases, leaving 3 bases of the junction unmatched. The chain's CDR3 is CASSPDRDQPQHF. CDR3 nucleotides: TGTGCCAGCAGCCCCGACAGGGATCAGCCCCAGCATTTT.

This clonotype was counted between two and nine times. The chain uses TRBV7-9 and TRBJ1-6, with D uncertain. The V end lost 1 base, the J end lost 0 bases, and 4 bases lay between the germline ends. The CDR3 runs to 15 residues. Looked up from germline, CDR1 is SEHNR and CDR2 is FQNEAQ (reference sequence). The CDR3 sequence is CASSLGTSYNSPLHF. The CDR3 DNA reads TGTGCCAGCAGCTTAGGGACCTCCTATAATTCACCCCTCCACTTT.

This clonotype was observed many times. V gene TRBV5-1 combines with J gene TRBJ1-3, with 7 bases lining up with TRBD1. J lost 6 bases, V lost 0 bases, and 6 bases had no gene match. Per the germline V gene, CDR1 is SGHRS and CDR2 is YFSETQ. The CDR3 loop spans 15 amino acids. As DNA, the CDR3 is TGCGCCAGCAGCTTGGAGCCAGGGGGGGAAAACACCATATATTTT. Its translation: CASSLEPGGENTIYF.

The rearrangement links TRBV5-1 to TRBJ2-7; D not resolved. The V end lost 0 bases, the J end lost 5 bases, and 12 bases lay between the germline ends. Germline V gene lookup returns CDR1 SGHRS and CDR2 YFSETQ. This CDR3 contains 14 residues. CDR3 nucleotides: TGCGCCAGCAGCTTGGGACGGACCTACAACGAGCAGTACTTC. Translation: CASSLGRTYNEQYF.

This clonotype has ten or more counts. The chain combines TRBV18 with TRBJ2-3; maybe TRBD2 (6 bases). In germline, CDR1 is KGHSH, CDR2 LQKENI. V lost 0 bases, J lost 4 bases, and 14 bases lay in between. The CDR3 length is 16 residues. The CDR3 coding sequence is TGTGCCAGCTCACCACCGAGTCGGAGGGTCCCAGATACGCAGTATTTT. It encodes CASSPPSRRVPDTQYF.

This clonotype has ten or more counts. The V and J genes are TRBV5-1 and TRBJ1-1; D is ambiguous. The CDR3 is 13 amino acids. Germline-derived CDR1 and CDR2 are SGHRS and YFSETQ. V lost 4 bases to trimming and J lost 3 bases, with 10 bases between them. CDR3 in amino acids: CASSLFSYTEAFF. In nucleotides, the CDR3 is TGCGCCAGCAGCCTATTTAGCTACACTGAAGCTTTCTTT.

This clonotype was detected ten times or more. The chain carries TRBV18 and TRBJ1-5; a weak D match, TRBD1 (6 bases). Germline V gene data show CDR1 as KGHSH and CDR2 as LQKENI. This CDR3 is built from 14 residues. The ends were cut back, 5 bases at V and 0 bases at J, with 8 bases in the middle. Here the CDR3 reads CASSGQYSNQPQHF. CDR3 DNA sequence: TGTGCCAGCTCAGGACAGTATAGCAATCAGCCCCAGCATTTT.

This clonotype turned up a few times. A much larger clone lies one base from this, so it may be a read error. This chain uses TRBV20-1 with TRBJ2-5; 12 positions agree with TRBD2. CDR1 is DFQATT, CDR2 SNEGSKA, per germline (reference sequence). This CDR3 is 15 amino acids long. The V and J ends lost 6 bases and 9 bases, in that order; junction bases with no gene match: 14. CDR3 amino acids: CSATSGGSAVGSQYF. Here the CDR3 DNA reads TGCAGTGCCACTAGCGGGGGGAGCGCGGTGGGGTCCCAGTACTTC.

The chain couples TRBV19 to TRBJ1-2, with D maybe TRBD1 (5 bases). V lost 7 bases to trimming and J lost 4 bases, with 10 bases between them. Germline loops: CDR1 LNHDA, CDR2 SQIVND (reference sequence). This CDR3 region has 12 residues. The CDR3 here is CASTRGSYGYTF. As DNA, the CDR3 is TGTGCCAGTACTAGGGGCAGCTATGGCTACACCTTC.

A note on this clonotype: A clone one base away is much larger, so this may be a read error. The rearrangement joins TRBV11-3 to TRBJ2-2, with TRBD1 matching 8 bases. CDR1 is SGHNT, CDR2 YENEEA, per germline. The CDR3 spans 17 residues. The DNA for the CDR3 is TGTGCCAGCAGCGCCCGACAGGGGTTGATCGGCACCGGGGAGCTGTCTTTT. Translating it yields CASSARQGLIGTGELSF.

This clonotype was seen repeatedly, ten times or more. The genes are TRBV30 and TRBJ2-3; tentatively, D is TRBD1 (6 bases). The CDR3 is 14 residues long. Trimming cost V 0 bases and J 6 bases, with 13 bases left between them. Germline values: CDR1 GTSNPN, CDR2 SVGIG (reference sequence). The CDR3 DNA sequence: TGTGCCTGGAGTGTACCAGGGGCTTCGGATACGCAGTATTTT. It specifies CAWSVPGASDTQYF.

Ten or more counts support this clonotype. The chain recombines TRBV4-1 with TRBJ1-6; D is ambiguous. The germline CDR1 and CDR2 sequences are MGHRA and YSYEKL. The CDR3 is made up of 19 amino acids. Trimming cost V 0 bases and J 5 bases, with 20 bases left between them. The CDR3 is CASSQDLFGLSRHNSPLHF. The CDR3 DNA follows: TGCGCCAGCAGCCAAGATTTGTTCGGCCTTTCAAGGCATAATTCACCCCTCCACTTT.

This clonotype was seen ten or more times. This sequence joins TRBV12-3 or TRBV12-4 and TRBJ2-3, with D unclear. V lost 5 bases and J lost 2, with 20 bases in between. CDR3 length: 17 amino acids. CDR3 sequence (DNA): TGTGCCAGCAGTCCCCGGGCTAGAGAGGTGCCCACAGATACGCAGTATTTT. Translating it yields CASSPRAREVPTDTQYF.

This clonotype was picked up a small number of times. The rearrangement uses TRBV4-2 and TRBJ2-2; D possibly matches TRBD1 or TRBD2 (5 bases each). The CDR3 consists of 15 residues. V lost 6 bases and J lost 0, with 11 bases in between. Germline CDR1 LGHNA, CDR2 YNFKEQ. The CDR3 region is CASSRDPTNTGELFF. CDR3 nucleotides: TGTGCCAGCAGTCGGGACCCAACGAACACCGGGGAGCTGTTTTTT.

There are many counts of this clonotype. V usage is TRBV24-1 and J usage is TRBJ2-3; D is uncertain. Germline loops: CDR1 KGHDR, CDR2 SFDVKD. This CDR3 has 14 residues. Trimming cost V 0 bases and J 4 bases, with 7 bases left between them. CDR3 in DNA: TGTGCCACCAGTGATTTGGTAGTCTCAGATACGCAGTATTTT. It encodes CATSDLVVSDTQYF.